This is a list of T cell receptor beta chains from one sample in a study of blood T cell repertoires in COVID-19. Assay: immunoSEQ multiplex PCR; the TCRdb copy retains only in-frame clones and omits some. The sample holds fewer than 450,000 clones; approximately 87% are singletons and the top ten take around 6%. Sequenced input: peripheral blood. All receptors come from a woman in her forties or fifties with COVID-19, enrolled during active disease. The CDR3 runs from the conserved cysteine through the conserved F or W. Each record gives: V gene, J gene, D gene, clone size, CDR3 protein, CDR3 DNA. D genes are given only for firm matches. Clone sizes are given selectively: once, few, many, or a class where the clone is expanded.

TRBV15	TRBJ1-1	NA	NA	CATSRDSPGSRGAFF	TGTGCCACCAGCAGAGACTCGCCAGGCTCCCGGGGAGCTTTCTTT
TRBV27	TRBJ2-3	TRBD2	NA	CASSPPAGGADTQYF	TGTGCCAGCAGTCCCCCGGCGGGAGGGGCAGATACGCAGTATTTT
TRBV5-1	TRBJ2-7	NA	NA	CASSSQGLIYEQYF	TGCGCCAGCAGCTCGCAGGGGCTCATCTACGAGCAGTACTTC
TRBV19	TRBJ1-1	NA	NA	CASSISSLGVWEPGRMNTEAFF	TGTGCCAGTAGTATAAGTTCCCTTGGGGTTTGGGAGCCCGGACGCATGAACACTGAAGCTTTCTTT
TRBV7-2	TRBJ1-1	NA	NA	CASSRTQVNTEAFF	TGTGCCAGCAGCCGGACTCAGGTGAACACTGAAGCTTTCTTT
TRBV7-9	TRBJ2-1	NA	NA	CASSSFSGGYNEQFF	TGTGCCAGCAGCTCCTTTAGCGGAGGATACAATGAGCAGTTCTTC
TRBV4-3	TRBJ1-4	NA	NA	CASSPSAFGDEKLFF	TGCGCCAGCAGCCCCAGCGCCTTCGGGGATGAAAAACTGTTTTTT
TRBV12-3/TRBV12-4	TRBJ1-1	NA	few	CASSFAVNTEAFF	TGTGCCAGCAGTTTTGCAGTGAACACTGAAGCTTTCTTT
TRBV15	TRBJ1-3	TRBD1	NA	CATSRLGTAGNTIYF	TGTGCCACCAGCAGACTGGGGACAGCTGGAAACACCATATATTTT
TRBV6-1	TRBJ2-7	TRBD1	NA	CASSEVGDRGDEQYF	TGTGCCAGCAGTGAAGTTGGGGACAGGGGGGACGAGCAGTACTTC
TRBV11-3	TRBJ1-1	NA	NA	CASSLDVLPGTQNTEAFF	TGTGCCAGCAGCTTAGATGTACTCCCCGGGACACAGAACACTGAAGCTTTCTTT
TRBV19	TRBJ1-4	NA	NA	CASRRGTANEKLFF	TGTGCCAGTAGGCGGGGGACGGCTAATGAAAAACTGTTTTTT
TRBV7-8	TRBJ2-1	TRBD2	NA	CASSLPRSAGGPKFF	TGTGCCAGCAGCCTCCCCAGGTCTGCGGGAGGGCCTAAGTTCTTC
TRBV27	TRBJ2-2	NA	NA	CASMVQRFTGELFF	TGTGCCAGCATGGTGCAGCGATTCACCGGGGAGCTGTTTTTT
TRBV12-5	TRBJ2-3	NA	NA	CASGFIGTDTQYF	TGTGCTAGTGGCTTTATTGGCACAGATACGCAGTATTTT
TRBV3-1/TRBV3-2	TRBJ2-1	TRBD1	NA	CASSQAGQGSRNEQFF	TGTGCCAGCAGCCAAGCGGGACAGGGGTCGCGGAATGAGCAGTTCTTC
TRBV14	TRBJ1-3	TRBD1	NA	CASSQDSGQGNTIYF	TGTGCCAGCAGCCAAGACTCCGGACAGGGCAACACCATATATTTT
TRBV10-1	TRBJ2-5	NA	NA	CASSVSGQETQYF	TGCGCCAGCAGTGTTAGCGGCCAAGAGACCCAGTACTTC
TRBV5-6	TRBJ2-3	NA	NA	CASSLDLKGDTQYF	TGTGCCAGCAGCTTGGACCTAAAGGGGGATACGCAGTATTTT
TRBV7-2	TRBJ2-7	NA	NA	CASSHQTGFREQYF	TGTGCCAGCAGCCACCAAACAGGGTTTCGCGAGCAGTACTTC
TRBV7-9	TRBJ1-2	TRBD1	NA	CASSSPDRGKNYGYTF	TGTGCCAGCAGCTCCCCCGACAGGGGGAAGAACTATGGCTACACCTTC
TRBV7-8	TRBJ1-2	NA	NA	CASSFSGLPPANGYTF	TGTGCCAGCAGCTTTTCGGGACTCCCCCCGGCAAATGGCTACACCTTC
TRBV11-3	TRBJ2-7	NA	NA	CASSSRTRPYEQYF	TGTGCCAGCAGCTCCAGGACACGACCCTACGAGCAGTACTTC
TRBV19	TRBJ2-3	NA	NA	CASSISSGDTQYF	TGTGCCAGTAGTATCTCTTCCGGAGATACGCAGTATTTT
TRBV5-1	TRBJ1-1	NA	NA	CASSARTAHTEAFF	TGCGCCAGCAGCGCCCGGACAGCCCACACTGAAGCTTTCTTT
TRBV27	TRBJ1-5	NA	NA	CASSLRGTINQPQHF	TGTGCCAGCAGTTTGAGAGGAACCATCAATCAGCCCCAGCATTTT
TRBV24-1	TRBJ2-1	NA	NA	CATSVRGNEQFF	TGTGCCACCAGTGTCAGGGGAAATGAGCAGTTCTTC
TRBV4-1	TRBJ2-7	NA	NA	CASSHWDTGYEQYF	TGCGCCAGCAGCCACTGGGACACAGGCTACGAGCAGTACTTC
TRBV2	TRBJ1-6	TRBD1	NA	CASRAWTGVNSPLHF	TGTGCCAGCAGAGCTTGGACAGGGGTTAATTCACCCCTCCACTTT
TRBV24-1	TRBJ2-1	TRBD2	few	CATSDVTSGRAGEQFF	TGTGCCACCAGTGATGTGACTAGCGGGAGGGCGGGTGAGCAGTTCTTC
TRBV12-5	TRBJ2-2	NA	NA	CASGLVRQDTGELFF	TGTGCTAGTGGTTTGGTACGACAGGACACCGGGGAGCTGTTTTTT
TRBV7-2	TRBJ2-1	TRBD1	NA	CASSLDGQGADEQFF	TGTGCCAGCAGCTTAGACGGGCAGGGGGCAGATGAGCAGTTCTTC
TRBV11-2	TRBJ2-3	NA	NA	CASSLGGTGDQVTQYF	TGTGCCAGCAGCTTAGGTGGGACGGGAGATCAGGTTACGCAGTATTTT
TRBV18	TRBJ1-1	TRBD1	once	CASSPLAGQGVNTEAFF	TGTGCCAGCTCACCACTTGCTGGACAGGGAGTAAACACTGAAGCTTTCTTT
TRBV5-1	TRBJ2-2	TRBD2	few	CASSLGLAGERELFF	TGCGCCAGCAGCTTGGGACTAGCGGGAGAGCGGGAGCTGTTTTTT
TRBV7-2	TRBJ1-1	NA	NA	CASSSRGARGNTEAFF	TGTGCCAGCAGCTCAAGGGGCGCCAGGGGAAACACTGAAGCTTTCTTT
TRBV4-1	TRBJ2-3	TRBD1	few	CASSGTGDTDTQYF	TGCGCCAGCAGCGGGACAGGGGACACAGATACGCAGTATTTT
TRBV19	TRBJ1-5	TRBD1	NA	CASSIVMGQRNIDQPQHF	TGTGCCAGTAGTATAGTAATGGGACAGCGTAATATTGATCAGCCCCAGCATTTT
TRBV24-1	TRBJ2-3	NA	NA	CARTEGGSTDTQYF	TGTGCCAGAACCGAAGGAGGGAGCACAGATACGCAGTATTTT
TRBV11-3	TRBJ2-3	NA	once	CASSLGIGQYTDTQYF	TGTGCCAGCAGCTTAGGTATAGGACAATACACAGATACGCAGTATTTT
TRBV7-9	TRBJ2-5	NA	NA	CASSPGARAGGETQYF	TGTGCCAGCAGCCCCGGGGCGCGGGCCGGAGGGGAGACCCAGTACTTC
TRBV7-2	TRBJ1-1	NA	NA	CASSFKGGEITEAFF	TGTGCCAGCAGCTTTAAGGGGGGGGAAATCACTGAAGCTTTCTTT
TRBV6-5	TRBJ1-6	TRBD1	NA	CATSGGYNSPLHF	TGTGCCACCTCAGGGGGCTACAATTCACCCCTCCACTTT